This TCR beta chain stems from a study of regulatory T cells in long-lasting Graves disease. This clonotype was picked up many times. The TCR beta library used iRepertoire HTBI primers with Arm-PCR amplification of CDR3. TCRdb fed the multiplex PCR reads into MiXCR, producing one record per CDR3 protein. Of approximately 250,000 distinct CDR3 sequences in the sample, around 17% were seen once. Time point meaning: newly diagnosed GD, antithyroid drugs for less than 3 months. Generation of the TCR library employed RNA extracted from PBMCs. This CDR3 has 12 residues. Looked up from germline, CDR1 is SEHNR and CDR2 is FQNEAQ (reference sequence). Trimming shortened V by 5 bases and J by 5 bases, and 9 bases separated the two germline ends.

The TCR comes from a female donor with Graves disease. The sample here was peripheral blood mononuclear cells (PBMCs), taken at new diagnosis, from a patient treated with antithyroid drugs. J is TRBJ1-2 and V is TRBV7-9, with D perhaps matching TRBD1 (5 bases). The CDR3 loop is CASSIPGYGYTF. CDR3 nucleotides: TGTGCCAGCAGCATCCCAGGGTATGGCTACACCTTC.